This T cell receptor (beta chain) was sequenced in a study of cytomegalovirus exposure and HLA in healthy donors (dated by TCRdb to 2016 to 2017). In terms of the full investigation: A later analysis indicated that the 130 or so validation repertoires were generated on the platform also employed for the 720 or so repertoires of the first cohort. The study aimed to test whether signatures of past pathogen exposure could be identified by cataloging public T cell receptors. In addition to the first cohort of 666 subjects, a separate validation cohort of 130 or so different subjects was used. The study combined high-throughput TCR immunosequencing, statistical association of individual TCRs with disease status, and machine learning to predict cytomegalovirus infection status.

This clone was detected only a few times. The antigen this receptor binds is unknown. Base qualities are not at hand, and no much larger clone is one base apart. Receptor amplification or capture employed the immunoSEQ multiplex PCR assay. In the source study's methods: A statistical classification framework was built for diagnosing cytomegalovirus status from the catalog of TCR beta chain sequences. In its TCRdb copy, this immuneACCESS table keeps in-frame sequences only and misses some clones. Where compared with another copy, unresolved V genes explain less than half of these, and the others have no known cause. The V and J calls and clone size come from that table; D and trimming were worked out from the DNA. Within this sample are approximately 160,000 clones, with approximately 89% of them counted one time only. In total, the top ten clones hold 4% to 4.5% of the sample. The donors were included in the validation cohort of 120 subjects, a group kept apart from the approximately 650-subject first cohort.

Germline trimming: 5 bases from V, 3 bases from J; junction bases outside gene matches: 5. The CDR3 goes from the cysteine to the phenylalanine over 15 residues. The sequence is cut down to CDR3 DNA, 45 bases in frame from base 1. For CDR1 and CDR2, the germline V gene lists SGHNT and YENEEA. Points the paper makes about the study in general: A few of the identified cytomegalovirus-associated TCR beta chains were confirmed in vitro to be specific for cytomegalovirus antigens. In a later analysis, TCRs clustered in the first cohort were found to also tend to co-occur in the 100 to 150 validation repertoires, with approximately 93% of cluster scores above 0. In both the original and validation cohorts, the classifier was reported to diagnose cytomegalovirus status with high specificity and sensitivity. The authors suggested that the approach could potentially be extended to other disease states and immunological phenotypes. A later analysis lacked HLA typing for the validation cohort, so it scored co-occurrence in that cohort across all 120 repertoires. Most TCR sequences were seen in very few donors, while some public TCRs were found in many individuals. In the study, around 150 TCR beta chains were listed as associated with cytomegalovirus.

Sequencing was performed on PBMCs. The sequence derives from a man aged 18 to 30 in good health and CMV-seropositive. The chain couples TRBV11-3 to TRBJ2-7; TRBD2 matches 12 bases in the middle. The encoded CDR3 is CASSPGLAGNYEQYF. The nucleotides are TGTGCCAGCAGCCCAGGACTAGCGGGGAACTACGAGCAGTACTTC.